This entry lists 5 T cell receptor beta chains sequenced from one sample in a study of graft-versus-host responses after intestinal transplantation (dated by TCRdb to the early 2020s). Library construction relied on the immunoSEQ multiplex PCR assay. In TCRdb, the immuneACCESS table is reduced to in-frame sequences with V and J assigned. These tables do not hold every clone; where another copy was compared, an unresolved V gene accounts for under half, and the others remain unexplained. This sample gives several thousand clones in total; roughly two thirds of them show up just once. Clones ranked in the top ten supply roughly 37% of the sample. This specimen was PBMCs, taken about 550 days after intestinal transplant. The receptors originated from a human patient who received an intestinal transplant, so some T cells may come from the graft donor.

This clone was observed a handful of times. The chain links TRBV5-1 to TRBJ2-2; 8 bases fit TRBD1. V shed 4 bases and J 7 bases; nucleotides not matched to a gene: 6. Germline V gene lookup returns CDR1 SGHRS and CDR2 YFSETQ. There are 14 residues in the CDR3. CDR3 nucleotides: TGCGCCAGCAGCGCGGGACAGGTTGGCGGGGAGCTGTTTTTT. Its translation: CASSAGQVGGELFF.

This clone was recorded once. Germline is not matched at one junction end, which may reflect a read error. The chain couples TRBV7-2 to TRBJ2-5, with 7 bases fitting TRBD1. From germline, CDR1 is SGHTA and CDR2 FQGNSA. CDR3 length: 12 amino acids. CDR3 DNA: TGTGCCAGCAGCTTACCAGGGACAGCATTTCACTTC. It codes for CASSLPGTAFHF.

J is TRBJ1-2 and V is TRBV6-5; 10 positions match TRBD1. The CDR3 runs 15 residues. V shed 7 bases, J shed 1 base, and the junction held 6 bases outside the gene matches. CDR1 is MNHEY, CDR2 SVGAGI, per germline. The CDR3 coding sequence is TGTGCCAGCACCACCGGGACAGGGGTTAACTATGGCTACACCTTC. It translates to CASTTGTGVNYGYTF.

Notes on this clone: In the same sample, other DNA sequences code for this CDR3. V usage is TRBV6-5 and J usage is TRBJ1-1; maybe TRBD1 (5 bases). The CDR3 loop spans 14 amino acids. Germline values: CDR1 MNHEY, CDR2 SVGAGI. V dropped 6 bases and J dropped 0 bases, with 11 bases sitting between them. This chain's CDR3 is CASSPGPMNTEAFF. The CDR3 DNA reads TGTGCCAGCAGCCCGGGGCCCATGAACACTGAAGCTTTCTTT.

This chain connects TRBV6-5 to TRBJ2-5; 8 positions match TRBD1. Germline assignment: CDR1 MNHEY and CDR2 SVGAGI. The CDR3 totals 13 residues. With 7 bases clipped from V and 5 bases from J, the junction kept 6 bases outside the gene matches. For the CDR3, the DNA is TGTGCCAGCACCCAGGGGGCGAGGGAGACCCAGTACTTC. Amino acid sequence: CASTQGARETQYF.